The sequence of this T cell receptor beta chain was determined in a study of cytomegalovirus exposure and HLA in healthy donors. Using immunoSEQ multiplex PCR, the repertoire was profiled, and TCRdb retains in-frame clones only, with some absent. The data contain some 140,000 clones, roughly 87% of them singletons. Study results and limitations: The authors listed some 150 TCR beta chains as cytomegalovirus-associated.

The CDR3 is made up of 20 amino acids. In regard to this clone: Its antigen is currently unknown.

This sequence was found in a woman in her late teens or twenties in good health and CMV-seropositive. The source material was PBMCs. The V gene is TRBV1, the J gene TRBJ2-3; TRBD2 is the table's D call, not checked against the DNA. TRBV1 is tagged as a pseudogene. CDR3 region: CTSSQDNVGLAGGSTDTQYF. CDR3 DNA: TGCACCAGCAGCCAAGATAATGTGGGACTAGCGGGGGGGAGCACAGATACGCAGTATTTT.